This T cell receptor (beta chain) was identified during a study of cytomegalovirus exposure and HLA in healthy donors. PCR primers comprised 60 Vbeta and 13 Jbeta primers. In the source study's methods: Around 10 million of the approximately 80 million unique TCR beta chains counted in a later analysis were shared. Here immunoSEQ multiplex PCR was the method, and the copy in TCRdb shows in-frame clones only, minus some. Clone size and V and J calls were adopted from that table, with D and trimming inferred from the DNA. The sample contains some 120,000 clones, roughly a tenth of which appear only once. Broader study findings: The productive fraction for most TCR beta V segments was about 90% or about 30% in an earlier analysis. V segments that were indistinguishable, TRBV6-2 and TRBV6-3 among them, were omitted from analysis. A later analysis revealed that TCR association rates differed between HLA loci, peaking at DRB1 and bottoming out at HLA-C.

This clone was counted only a few times. Its antigen is currently unknown. Germline V lookup: CDR1 GTSNPN, CDR2 SVGIG (reference sequence). The CDR3 consists of 14 residues. V was trimmed by 8 bases and J by 6 bases, leaving 20 bases between them. The rearrangement joins TRBV30 to TRBJ1-5; TRBD1 is a possible D gene (6 bases). Material: PBMCs. The source of this sequence is a woman aged 18-29 years in good health and CMV-seropositive. CDR3 nucleotides: TGTGCCCTGGACCCAGGGGATCGGAGTCAGCCCCAGCATTTT. It specifies CALDPGDRSQPQHF.